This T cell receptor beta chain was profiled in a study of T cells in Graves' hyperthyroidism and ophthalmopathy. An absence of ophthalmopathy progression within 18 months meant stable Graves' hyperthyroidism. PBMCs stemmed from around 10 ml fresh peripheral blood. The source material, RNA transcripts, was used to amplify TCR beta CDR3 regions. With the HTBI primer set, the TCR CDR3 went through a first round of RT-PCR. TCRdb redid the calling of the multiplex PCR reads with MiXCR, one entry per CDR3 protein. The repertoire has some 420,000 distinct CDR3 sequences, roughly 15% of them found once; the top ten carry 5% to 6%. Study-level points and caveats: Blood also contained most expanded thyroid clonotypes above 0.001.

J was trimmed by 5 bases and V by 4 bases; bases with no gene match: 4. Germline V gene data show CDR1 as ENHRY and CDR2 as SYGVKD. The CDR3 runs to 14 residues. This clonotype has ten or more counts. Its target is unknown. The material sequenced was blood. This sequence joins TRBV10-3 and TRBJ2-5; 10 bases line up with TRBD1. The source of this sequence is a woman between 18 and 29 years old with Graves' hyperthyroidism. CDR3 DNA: TGTGCCATCAGTGCGGGACAGGGGATGGAGACCCAGTACTTC. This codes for CAISAGQGMETQYF.